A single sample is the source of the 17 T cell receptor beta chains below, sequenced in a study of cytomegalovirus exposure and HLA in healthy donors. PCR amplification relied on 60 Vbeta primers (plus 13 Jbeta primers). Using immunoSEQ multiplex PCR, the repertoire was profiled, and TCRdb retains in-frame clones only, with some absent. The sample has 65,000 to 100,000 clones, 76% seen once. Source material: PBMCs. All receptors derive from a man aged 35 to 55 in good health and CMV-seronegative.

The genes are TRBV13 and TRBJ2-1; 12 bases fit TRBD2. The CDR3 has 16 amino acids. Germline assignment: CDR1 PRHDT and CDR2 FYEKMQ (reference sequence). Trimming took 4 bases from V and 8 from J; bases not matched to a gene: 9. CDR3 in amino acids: CASSWGLAGAGDEQFF. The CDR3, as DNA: TGTGCCAGCAGCTGGGGACTAGCGGGTGCGGGCGATGAGCAGTTCTTC.

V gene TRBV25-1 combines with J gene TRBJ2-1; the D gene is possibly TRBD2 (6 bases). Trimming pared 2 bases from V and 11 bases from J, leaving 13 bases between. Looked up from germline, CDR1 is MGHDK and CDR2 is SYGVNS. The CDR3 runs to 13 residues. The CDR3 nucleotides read TGTGCCAGCAGTGAAGGGACTTCTTCTAAGCAGTTCTTC. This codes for CASSEGTSSKQFF.

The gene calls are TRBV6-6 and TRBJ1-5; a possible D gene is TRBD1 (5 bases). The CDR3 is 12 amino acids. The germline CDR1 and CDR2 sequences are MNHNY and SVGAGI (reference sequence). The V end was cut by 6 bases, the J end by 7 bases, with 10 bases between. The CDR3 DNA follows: TGTGCCAGCAGGGAGGGGTACCAGCCCCAGCATTTT. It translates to CASREGYQPQHF.

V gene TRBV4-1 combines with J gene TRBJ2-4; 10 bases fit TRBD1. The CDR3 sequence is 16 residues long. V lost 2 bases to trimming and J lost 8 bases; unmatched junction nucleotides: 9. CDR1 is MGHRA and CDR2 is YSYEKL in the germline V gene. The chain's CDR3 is CASSQSIGTGVDIQYF. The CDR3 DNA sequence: TGCGCCAGCAGCCAAAGTATCGGGACAGGGGTGGACATTCAGTACTTC.

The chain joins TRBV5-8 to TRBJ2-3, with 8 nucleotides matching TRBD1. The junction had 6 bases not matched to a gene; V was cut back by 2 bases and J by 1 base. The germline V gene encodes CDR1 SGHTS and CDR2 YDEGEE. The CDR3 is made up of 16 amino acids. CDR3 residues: CASSFLGQVRTDTQYF. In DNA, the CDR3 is TGTGCCAGCAGCTTTCTGGGACAGGTCCGCACAGATACGCAGTATTTT.

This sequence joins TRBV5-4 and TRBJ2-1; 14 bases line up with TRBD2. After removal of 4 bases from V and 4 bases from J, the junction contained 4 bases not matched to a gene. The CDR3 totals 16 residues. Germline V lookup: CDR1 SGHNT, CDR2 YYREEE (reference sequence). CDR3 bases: TGTGCCAGCAGCAACAGACTAGCGGGGGGGTACAATGAGCAGTTCTTC. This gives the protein CASSNRLAGGYNEQFF.

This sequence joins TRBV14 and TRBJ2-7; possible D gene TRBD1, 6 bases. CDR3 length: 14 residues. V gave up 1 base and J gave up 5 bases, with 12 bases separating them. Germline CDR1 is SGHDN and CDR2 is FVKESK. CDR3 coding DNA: TGTGCCAGCAGCCAAGTTACAGGGTCCAACGAGCAGTACTTC. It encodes CASSQVTGSNEQYF. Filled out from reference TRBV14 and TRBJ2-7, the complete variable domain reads EAGVTQFPSHSVIEKGQTVTLRCDPISGHDNLYWYRRVMGKEIKFLLHFVKESKQDESGMPNNRFLAERTGGTYSTLKVQPAELEDSGVYFCASSQVTGSNEQYFGPGTRLTVT.

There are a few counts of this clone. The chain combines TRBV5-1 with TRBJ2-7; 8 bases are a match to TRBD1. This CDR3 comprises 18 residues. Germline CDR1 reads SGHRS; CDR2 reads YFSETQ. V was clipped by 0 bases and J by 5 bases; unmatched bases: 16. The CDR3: CASSLGRAGQGWSHEQYF. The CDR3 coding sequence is TGCGCCAGCAGCTTGGGGCGGGCCGGACAGGGTTGGTCCCACGAGCAGTACTTC.

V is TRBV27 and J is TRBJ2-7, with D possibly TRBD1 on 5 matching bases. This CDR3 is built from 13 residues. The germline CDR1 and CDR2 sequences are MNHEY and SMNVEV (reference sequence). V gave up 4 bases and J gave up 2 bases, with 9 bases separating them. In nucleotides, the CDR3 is TGTGCCAGCAGTTACCAGGACACCTACGAGCAGTACTTC. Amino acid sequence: CASSYQDTYEQYF.

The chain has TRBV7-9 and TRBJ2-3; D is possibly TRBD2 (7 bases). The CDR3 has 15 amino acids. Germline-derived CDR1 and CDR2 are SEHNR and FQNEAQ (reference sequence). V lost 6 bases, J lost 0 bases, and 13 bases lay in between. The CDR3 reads CASRGGQGSTDTQYF. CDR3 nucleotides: TGTGCCAGCAGGGGGGGGCAGGGCAGCACAGATACGCAGTATTTT.

The CDR3, as DNA: TGTGCCAGCCTGGGAGGGTCATCACCCCTCCACTTT. Its translation is CASLGGSSPLHF. This rearrangement joins TRBV28 to TRBJ1-6, with D unresolved. CDR1 is MDHEN, CDR2 SYDVKM, per germline. This CDR3 has 12 amino acids. Trimming removed 8 bases at V and 10 bases at J, with 12 bases between.

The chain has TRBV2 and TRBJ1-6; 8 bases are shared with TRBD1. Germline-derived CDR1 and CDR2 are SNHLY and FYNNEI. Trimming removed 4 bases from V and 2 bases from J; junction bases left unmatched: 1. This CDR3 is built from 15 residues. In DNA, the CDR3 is TGTGCCAGCAGTGGACAGGGGACCTATAATTCACCCCTCCACTTT. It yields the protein CASSGQGTYNSPLHF.

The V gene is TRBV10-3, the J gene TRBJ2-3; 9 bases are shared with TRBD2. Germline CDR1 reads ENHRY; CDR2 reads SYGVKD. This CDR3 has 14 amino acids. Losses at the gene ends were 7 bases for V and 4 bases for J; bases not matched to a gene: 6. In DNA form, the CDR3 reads TGTGCCATCAAATCTAGCGGGGACTCAGATACGCAGTATTTT. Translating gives CAIKSSGDSDTQYF.

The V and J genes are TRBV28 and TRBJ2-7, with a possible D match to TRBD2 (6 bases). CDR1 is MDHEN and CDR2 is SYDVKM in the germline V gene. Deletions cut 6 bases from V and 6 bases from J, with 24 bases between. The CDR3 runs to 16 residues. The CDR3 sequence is CASSLGGTVRVCEQYF. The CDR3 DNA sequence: TGTGCCAGCAGCCTGGGGGGAACGGTTCGCGTTTGCGAGCAGTACTTC.

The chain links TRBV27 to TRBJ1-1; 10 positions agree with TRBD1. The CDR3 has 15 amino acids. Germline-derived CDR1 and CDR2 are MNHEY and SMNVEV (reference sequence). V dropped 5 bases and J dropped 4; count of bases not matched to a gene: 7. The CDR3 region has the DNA TGTGCCAGCAGTAAGGGACAGGGGTCGGGCACTGAAGCTTTCTTT. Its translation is CASSKGQGSGTEAFF.

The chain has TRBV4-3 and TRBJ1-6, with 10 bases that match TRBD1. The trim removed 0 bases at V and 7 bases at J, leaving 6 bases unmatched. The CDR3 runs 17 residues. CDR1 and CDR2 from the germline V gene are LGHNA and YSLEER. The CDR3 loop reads CASSQEWDRGGNSPLHF. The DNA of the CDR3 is TGCGCCAGCAGCCAAGAGTGGGACAGGGGTGGCAATTCACCCCTCCACTTT.

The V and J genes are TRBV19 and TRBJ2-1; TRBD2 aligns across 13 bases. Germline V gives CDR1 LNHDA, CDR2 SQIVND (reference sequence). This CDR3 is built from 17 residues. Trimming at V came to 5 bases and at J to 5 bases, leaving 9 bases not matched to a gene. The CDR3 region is CASSPDEGLAGNNEQFF. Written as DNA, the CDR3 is TGTGCCAGTAGTCCAGATGAGGGACTAGCGGGGAACAATGAGCAGTTCTTC.